These T cell receptor beta chains were read from a single sample in a study of T cell responses to AZD1222 COVID-19 vaccine. Produced via immunoSEQ multiplex PCR; TCRdb's table is partial and in-frame only. Among 100,000 or so clones listed, roughly 90% were seen once. Here the sequenced sample was peripheral blood, taken on day 0 of AZD1222 vaccination. These receptors all stem from an adult in good health. The CDR3 runs from the conserved cysteine through the conserved F or W. A D gene is named only where the DNA matches it firmly. Expanded clones are given a class, and other clones once, few, many or no size at all.

V gene,D gene,clone size,J gene,CDR3 protein,CDR3 DNA
TRBV3-1/TRBV3-2,TRBD2,NA,TRBJ2-2,CASSQAGLAGELFF,TGTGCCAGCAGCCAAGCGGGACTAGCCGGGGAGCTGTTTTTT
TRBV28,TRBD1,NA,TRBJ1-1,CASSRQGRNTEAFF,TGTGCCAGCAGTAGACAGGGACGGAACACTGAAGCTTTCTTT
TRBV5-1,NA,NA,TRBJ2-7,CASSLVLSYEQYF,TGCGCCAGCAGCTTGGTTTTGTCCTACGAGCAGTACTTC
TRBV11-2,TRBD2,NA,TRBJ2-7,CASRTISGRGPYEQYF,TGTGCCAGCAGGACCATTAGCGGGAGAGGTCCCTACGAGCAGTACTTC
TRBV28,TRBD1,NA,TRBJ1-2,CASSPGQGLYGYTF,TGTGCCAGCAGTCCGGGACAGGGGCTCTATGGCTACACCTTC
TRBV18,NA,NA,TRBJ2-2,CASSPTGWTGELFF,TGTGCCAGCTCACCAACAGGGTGGACTGGGGAGCTGTTTTTT
TRBV2,TRBD2,NA,TRBJ2-7,CASRDRLAGGREYF,TGTGCCAGCAGGGATAGACTAGCGGGAGGACGAGAGTACTTC
TRBV6-1,TRBD1,once,TRBJ1-1,CASSEKGTGGTEAFF,TGTGCCAGCAGTGAAAAGGGGACAGGGGGAACTGAAGCTTTCTTT
TRBV27,NA,NA,TRBJ1-1,CASSLQRSATEAFF,TGTGCCAGCAGTTTACAAAGGTCGGCGACTGAAGCTTTCTTT
TRBV5-5,NA,NA,TRBJ1-2,CASSRDWAISGYTF,TGTGCCAGCAGCCGGGACTGGGCGATATCTGGCTACACCTTC
TRBV5-6,NA,NA,TRBJ1-6,CASRVNNSPLHF,TGTGCCAGCCGCGTCAATAATTCACCCCTCCACTTT
TRBV7-2,TRBD2,NA,TRBJ2-7,CASSFDSSGSWYEQYF,TGTGCCAGCAGCTTTGATAGTAGCGGGAGTTGGTACGAGCAGTACTTC
TRBV6-2/TRBV6-3,NA,NA,TRBJ1-5,CASSDPNQPQHF,TGTGCCAGCAGTGACCCTAATCAGCCCCAGCATTTT
TRBV5-1,TRBD1,NA,TRBJ1-4,CASSTGAVNEKLFF,TGCGCCAGCAGCACAGGGGCGGTTAATGAAAAACTGTTTTTT
TRBV28,TRBD1,NA,TRBJ1-2,CASTGTATFNYGYTF,TGTGCCAGCACCGGGACAGCGACCTTTAACTATGGCTACACCTTC
TRBV30,TRBD1,few,TRBJ2-3,CAWSTGEGTDTQYF,TGTGCCTGGAGTACAGGGGAAGGCACAGATACGCAGTATTTT
TRBV28,NA,NA,TRBJ1-2,CASRGGYGYTF,TGTGCCAGCAGGGGAGGCTATGGCTACACCTTC
TRBV10-1,TRBD1,NA,TRBJ1-1,CANILAKTYPGQPNTEAFF,TGCGCCAACATCCTCGCCAAAACTTATCCGGGACAGCCGAACACTGAAGCTTTCTTT
TRBV10-3,NA,NA,TRBJ1-1,CAISEEGSTEAFF,TGTGCCATCAGTGAGGAGGGGAGCACTGAAGCTTTCTTT
TRBV27,NA,NA,TRBJ1-1,CASSGGVLNTEAFF,TGTGCCAGCAGTGGCGGGGTCTTGAACACTGAAGCTTTCTTT
TRBV29-1,NA,NA,TRBJ1-3,CSVVSGGNTIYF,TGCAGCGTTGTGTCCGGGGGAAACACCATATATTTT
TRBV28,NA,NA,TRBJ1-2,CASSLRDSVIGGYTF,TGTGCCAGCAGTTTACGAGACTCGGTAATAGGTGGCTACACCTTC
TRBV11-3,NA,NA,TRBJ2-2,CASSSRNTGELFF,TGTGCCAGCAGCTCGCGGAACACCGGGGAGCTGTTTTTT
TRBV28,TRBD1,NA,TRBJ1-5,CASRGHRGNNQPQHF,TGTGCCAGCAGAGGCCACAGGGGAAACAATCAGCCCCAGCATTTT
TRBV5-1,NA,NA,TRBJ2-3,CASSFSITTGRITDTQYF,TGCGCCAGCAGCTTCAGTATAACCACGGGGCGAATCACAGATACGCAGTATTTT
TRBV4-1,NA,NA,TRBJ2-2,CASGLVLANTGELFF,TGCGCCAGCGGCCTTGTTCTAGCGAACACCGGGGAGCTGTTTTTT
TRBV15,NA,NA,TRBJ2-5,CATSDVDMIETQYF,TGTGCCACCAGCGACGTTGACATGATCGAGACCCAGTACTTC
TRBV5-1,NA,NA,TRBJ1-2,CASSSSGEGGYGYTF,TGCGCCAGCAGCTCCTCAGGGGAGGGCGGCTATGGCTACACCTTC
TRBV19,TRBD2,NA,TRBJ2-1,CASSIDTGGPYNEQFF,TGTGCCAGTAGTATAGATACGGGAGGGCCCTACAATGAGCAGTTCTTC
TRBV2,NA,NA,TRBJ2-1,CASSELQGRTNEQFF,TGTGCCAGCAGTGAATTACAGGGGAGGACCAATGAGCAGTTCTTC
TRBV19,NA,NA,TRBJ2-7,CASSIDFSPDRSSSYEQYF,TGTGCCAGTAGTATAGATTTTAGCCCTGACAGGTCAAGCTCCTACGAGCAGTACTTC
TRBV11-2,TRBD1,NA,TRBJ1-1,CASRWTGGSREAFF,TGTGCCAGCAGATGGACAGGGGGCTCGCGTGAAGCTTTCTTT
TRBV5-4,NA,NA,TRBJ1-3,CASSLFSSGNTIYF,TGTGCCAGCAGCTTATTCAGCTCTGGAAACACCATATATTTT
TRBV30,NA,NA,TRBJ1-3,CAWSVRGARSSGNTIYF,TGTGCCTGGAGTGTACGTGGGGCCCGGAGCTCTGGAAACACCATATATTTT
TRBV28,NA,NA,TRBJ2-3,CASRGGRFRTDTQYF,TGTGCCAGCAGAGGGGGGAGATTTCGCACAGATACGCAGTATTTT
TRBV29-1,TRBD1,NA,TRBJ1-1,CSVERGGGTSGEAFF,TGCAGCGTTGAACGAGGGGGCGGTACGTCGGGTGAAGCTTTCTTT
TRBV27,NA,NA,TRBJ2-1,CASSSLLSQSYNEQFF,TGTGCCAGCAGTTCCCTGCTGTCCCAATCCTACAATGAGCAGTTCTTC
TRBV30,NA,once,TRBJ1-1,CAWSTQIRAGTEAFF,TGTGCCTGGAGTACTCAAATCCGGGCCGGCACTGAAGCTTTCTTT
TRBV28,NA,NA,TRBJ2-7,CASSNQGYEQYF,TGTGCCAGCAGTAATCAAGGCTACGAGCAGTACTTC
TRBV14,NA,few,TRBJ1-2,CASSQDRGRDVLTYGYTF,TGTGCCAGCAGCCAAGACAGGGGCCGCGACGTATTAACCTATGGCTACACCTTC
TRBV1,NA,NA,TRBJ1-1,CTSSTHTLHTEAFF,TGCACCAGCAGCACACACACCTTACACACTGAAGCTTTCTTT
TRBV4-2,NA,NA,TRBJ2-2,CASSQDLSVTGELFF,TGTGCCAGCAGCCAAGATCTCTCCGTTACCGGGGAGCTGTTTTTT